A single sample is the source of the 14 T cell receptor beta chains below, sequenced in a study of T cell clonality in common variable immunodeficiency. Whole-study findings and limits: Fewer deletions and N-nucleotide insertions were reportedly seen in common variable immunodeficiency TCR beta sequences.

These receptors have no identified antigens. The method was immunoSEQ multiplex PCR; TCRdb's version includes in-frame clones alone and lacks a portion of them. The sample was found to contain fewer than 30,000 clones, and every one recurs. What was sequenced was peripheral blood mononuclear cells. Receptors originate from a human donor with common variable immunodeficiency.

This clone has a count of ten or more. The CDR3 end falls 3 residues outside the read, so it is completed with the germline J gene. The chain carries TRBV19 and TRBJ2-1, with a tentative D call TRBD1 (6 bases). The V gene's germline CDR1 is LNHDA and CDR2 SQIVND (reference sequence). The CDR3 is 15 residues long. Trimming removed 3 bases at V and 0 bases at J, with 9 bases between. Incomplete CDR3 DNA: TGTGCCAGTAGTATTTTCAGGGGCTCCTACAATGAG. It yields the protein CASSIFRGSYNE. The full CDR3 sequence reads CASSIFRGSYNEQFF.

This clone was seen more than once but under ten times. The CDR3 is cut off 3 residues early in the read; its end comes from the germline J gene. The chain uses TRBV30 and TRBJ1-2; TRBD1 agrees at 9 bases. Germline CDR1 GTSNPN, CDR2 SVGIG (reference sequence). With V trimmed by 3 bases and J by 3 bases, 8 bases remained unmatched. The CDR3 has 15 amino acids. This CDR3 is CAWRPGQGPYYGYTF. CDR3 bases read: TGTGCCTGGAGGCCGGGACAGGGTCCCTACTATGGC.

This clone occurred a few times. The DNA ends 3 residues before the CDR3 does, and the rest of the CDR3 is filled in from the germline J gene. This chain joins TRBV7-3 and TRBJ2-3, with D maybe TRBD2 (7 bases). V was shortened by 4 bases and J by 5 bases, with 16 bases between the two germline ends. This CDR3 contains 15 residues. Germline V CDR1 and CDR2: SGHTA, FQGTGA. CDR3 DNA, as far as it was read: TGTGCCAGCAGCTGGACGGGAAGGGGGGGAGATACG. Translation: CASSWTGRGGDT. The entire CDR3 is CASSWTGRGGDTQYF. Complete variable domain (other parts from reference TRBV7-3 and TRBJ2-3): GAGVSQTPSNKVTEKGKYVELRCDPISGHTALYWYRQSLGQGPEFLIYFQGTGAADDSGLPNDRFFAVRPEGSVSTLKIQRTERGDSAVYLCASSWTGRGGDTQYFGPGTRLTVL.

In regard to this clone: The DNA ends 3 residues before the CDR3 does, and the rest of the CDR3 is filled in from the germline J gene. The chain recombines TRBV2 with TRBJ1-1; D is perhaps TRBD1 (5 bases). Per germline, CDR1 SNHLY and CDR2 FYNNEI. Trimming removed 4 bases at V and 5 bases at J, with 11 bases between. The CDR3 loop spans 13 amino acids. The CDR3 protein is CASSVRGATEAFF. CDR3 DNA, as far as it was read: TGTGCCAGCAGTGTAAGAGGGGCAACTGAA.

This clone was found many times. The CDR3 end falls 3 residues outside the read, so it is completed with the germline J gene. The chain couples TRBV18 to TRBJ2-2; 8 bases align to TRBD2. V shed 6 bases and J 3 bases; nucleotides not matched to a gene: 6. Germline V CDR1 and CDR2: KGHSH, LQKENI. The length of the CDR3 is 15 residues. The covered CDR3 bases are TGTGCCAGCTCCCCGGGGGGGCGAGACACCGGGGAG. Its translation is CASSPGGRDTGE. The entire CDR3 protein is CASSPGGRDTGELFF.

This clone was recorded many times. The CDR3 end lies 3 residues beyond the end of the read and is filled in from the germline J gene. V and J are TRBV7-3 and TRBJ2-7, with TRBD1 as a possible D gene (5 bases). Germline values: CDR1 SGHTA, CDR2 FQGTGA. Trimming pared 5 bases from V and 0 bases from J, leaving 8 bases between. CDR3 length equals 13 residues. The CDR3 sequence is CASSPQDSYEQYF. CDR3 bases read: TGTGCCAGCAGCCCACAGGACTCCTACGAG.

For this clone: The CDR3 is cut off 3 residues early in the read; its end comes from the germline J gene. This rearrangement joins TRBV20-1 to TRBJ1-1; no clear D. CDR3 size: 12 residues. Germline CDR1 and CDR2: DFQATT and SNEGSKA (reference sequence). The CDR3 bases that were read are TGCAGTGCGGGCAGGACTACTGAGGGA. It specifies CSAGRTTEG. The CDR3 as a whole reads CSAGRTTEGAFF.

This clone was recorded at least ten times. The missing CDR3 end, 3 residues past where the read stops, is filled in from the germline J gene. The rearrangement joins TRBV2 to TRBJ2-7, with D hard to call. This CDR3 is 14 amino acids long. Germline-derived CDR1 and CDR2 are SNHLY and FYNNEI. Trimming stripped 3 bases from V and 2 bases from J, with 11 bases between. The covered CDR3 bases are TGTGCCAGCAGTGAGTCGGAACGGGCCTACGAG. Residues: CASSESERAYE. Given in full, the CDR3 is CASSESERAYEQYF.

On this clone itself: The read falls 3 residues short of the CDR3 end, and the missing part is taken from the germline J gene. This chain links TRBV20-1 with TRBJ1-4, with D possibly being TRBD1 (5 bases). Germline loops: CDR1 DFQATT, CDR2 SNEGSKA (reference sequence). Trimming took off 0 bases at V and 6 bases at J, with 11 bases between the two ends. The CDR3 covers 14 residues. The DNA read from the CDR3 is TGCAGTGCTAGAGAAGATATCAGGGATGAAAAA. Amino acid sequence: CSAREDIRDEK. The full CDR3 reads CSAREDIRDEKLFF.

About this clone: Read coverage stops 3 residues before the CDR3 terminus; the germline J gene supplies the remainder. V is TRBV18 and J is TRBJ2-7; 7 positions agree with TRBD1. Germline V gene data show CDR1 as KGHSH and CDR2 as LQKENI. V was pared by 3 bases and J by 2 bases, with 7 bases of the junction left unmatched. The CDR3 loop spans 15 amino acids. The CDR3 bases that were read are TGTGCCAGCTCACCCGGGACAGACCGAGCCTACGAG. It specifies CASSPGTDRAYE. The CDR3 in its entirety is CASSPGTDRAYEQYF.

On this clone: The CDR3 extends 3 residues past the end of the read, so its final part is completed from the germline J gene. The chain carries TRBV19 and TRBJ2-1; 12 bases agree with TRBD1. This CDR3 has 16 amino acids. The germline V gene has CDR1 LNHDA and CDR2 SQIVND (reference sequence). The trim removed 4 bases at V and 6 bases at J, leaving 7 bases unmatched. CDR3 residues: CASSTFRDRGLNEQFF. The sequenced part of the CDR3 DNA is TGTGCCAGTAGTACCTTCCGGGACAGGGGGCTCAATGAG.

This clone was counted only a few times. From the germline J gene comes the end of the CDR3, since the read stops 3 residues before it. This rearrangement joins TRBV19 to TRBJ1-2, with 10 bases aligning to TRBD1. Germline V gene sequence: CDR1 LNHDA, CDR2 SQIVND (reference sequence). This CDR3 contains 16 residues. CDR3 residues: CASTRDRGGGSLLYTF. The part of the CDR3 DNA that was read is TGTGCCAGTACGAGGGACAGGGGAGGAGGAAGTTTGCTC. Based on the CDR3 plus reference TRBV19 and TRBJ1-2, the full variable domain is DGGITQSPKYLFRKEGQNVTLSCEQNLNHDAMYWYRQDPGQGLRLIYYSQIVNDFQKGDIAEGYSVSREKKESFPLTVTSAQKNPTAFYLCASTRDRGGGSLLYTFGSGTRLTVV.

This clone was counted only a few times. With the read ending 3 residues before the CDR3 end, the germline J gene is used to fill in that end. The chain is built from TRBV5-1 and TRBJ2-3, with a tentative D call TRBD1 (6 bases). Looked up from germline, CDR1 is SGHRS and CDR2 is YFSETQ. V lost 1 base and J 3 bases, leaving 9 bases between the germline ends. This CDR3 region has 14 residues. The CDR3 loop reads CASSLQGRTDTQYF. The CDR3 DNA, read in part, is TGCGCCAGCAGCTTGCAGGGGCGAACAGATACG.

This clone was detected ten times or more. The read ends 3 residues shy of where the CDR3 ends; the end is completed using the germline J gene. The V and J genes are TRBV19 and TRBJ2-3; 8 bases align to TRBD2. This CDR3 spans 17 amino acids. Per germline, CDR1 LNHDA and CDR2 SQIVND (reference sequence). J lost 4 bases, V lost 3 bases, and 12 bases had no gene match. CDR3 DNA (partial): TGTGCCAGTAGTATGAGGCCCAGCGGGAGTATGTCAGATACG. Translation: CASSMRPSGSMSDT. The full CDR3 reads CASSMRPSGSMSDTQYF. Looking up the rest from reference TRBV19 and TRBJ2-3 gives the full variable domain: DGGITQSPKYLFRKEGQNVTLSCEQNLNHDAMYWYRQDPGQGLRLIYYSQIVNDFQKGDIAEGYSVSREKKESFPLTVTSAQKNPTAFYLCASSMRPSGSMSDTQYFGPGTRLTVL.